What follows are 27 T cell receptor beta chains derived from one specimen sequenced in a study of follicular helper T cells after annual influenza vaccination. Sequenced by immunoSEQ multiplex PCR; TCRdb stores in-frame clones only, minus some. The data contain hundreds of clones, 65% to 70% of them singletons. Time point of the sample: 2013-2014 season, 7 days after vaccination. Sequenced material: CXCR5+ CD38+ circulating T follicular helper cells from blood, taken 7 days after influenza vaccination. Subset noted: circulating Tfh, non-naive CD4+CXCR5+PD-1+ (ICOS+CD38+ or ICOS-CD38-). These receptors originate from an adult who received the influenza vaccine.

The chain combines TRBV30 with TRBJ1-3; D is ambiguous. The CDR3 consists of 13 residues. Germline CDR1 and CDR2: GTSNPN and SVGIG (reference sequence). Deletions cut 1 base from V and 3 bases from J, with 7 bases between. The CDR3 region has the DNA TGTGCCTGGAGTGAGGGAAGTGGAAACACCATATATTTT. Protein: CAWSEGSGNTIYF.

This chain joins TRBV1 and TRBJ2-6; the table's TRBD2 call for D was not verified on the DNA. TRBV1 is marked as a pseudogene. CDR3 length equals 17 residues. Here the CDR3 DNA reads TGCACCAGCAGTAATGTAAGTTTGTGCACTCGGGCCAACGTCCTGACTTTC. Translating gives CTSSNVSLCTRANVLTF.

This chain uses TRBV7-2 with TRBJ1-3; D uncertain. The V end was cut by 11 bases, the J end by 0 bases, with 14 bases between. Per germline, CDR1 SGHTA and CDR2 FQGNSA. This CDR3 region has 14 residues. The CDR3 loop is CAVYEENSGNTIYF. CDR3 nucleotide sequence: TGTGCCGTCTACGAGGAGAACTCTGGAAACACCATATATTTT.

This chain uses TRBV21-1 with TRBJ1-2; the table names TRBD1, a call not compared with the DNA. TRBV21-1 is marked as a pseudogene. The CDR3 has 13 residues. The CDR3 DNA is TGTGCCAGCAACACAGGGGATCGCTATGGCTACACCTTC. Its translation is CASNTGDRYGYTF.

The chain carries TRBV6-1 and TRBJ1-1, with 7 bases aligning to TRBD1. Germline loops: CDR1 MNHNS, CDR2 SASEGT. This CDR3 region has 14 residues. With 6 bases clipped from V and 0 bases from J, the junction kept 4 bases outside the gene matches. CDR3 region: CASRGDSLNTEAFF. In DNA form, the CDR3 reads TGTGCCAGCAGGGGGGACAGCCTGAACACTGAAGCTTTCTTT.

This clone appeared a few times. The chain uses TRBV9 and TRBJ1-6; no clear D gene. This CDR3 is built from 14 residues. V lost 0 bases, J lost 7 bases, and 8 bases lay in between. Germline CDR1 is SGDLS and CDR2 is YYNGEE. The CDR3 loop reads CASSVVGSNSPLHF. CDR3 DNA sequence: TGTGCCAGCAGCGTAGTGGGCTCCAATTCACCCCTCCACTTT.

For the CDR3, the DNA is TGTGCCAGCAGCAAGGACAGGGGGTATGGAAACACCATATATTTT. Its translation is CASSKDRGYGNTIYF. The rearrangement links TRBV4-2 to TRBJ1-3; the match to TRBD1 covers 10 bases. Trimming at V came to 5 bases and at J to 3 bases, leaving 4 bases not matched to a gene. The CDR3 is made up of 15 amino acids. Germline V gene lookup returns CDR1 LGHNA and CDR2 YNFKEQ.

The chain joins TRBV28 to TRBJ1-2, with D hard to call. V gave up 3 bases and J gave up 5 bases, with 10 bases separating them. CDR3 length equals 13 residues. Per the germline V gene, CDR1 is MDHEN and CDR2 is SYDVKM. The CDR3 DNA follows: TGTGCCAGCAGTTTCCGGTCGCTTTATGGCTACACCTTC. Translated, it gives CASSFRSLYGYTF.

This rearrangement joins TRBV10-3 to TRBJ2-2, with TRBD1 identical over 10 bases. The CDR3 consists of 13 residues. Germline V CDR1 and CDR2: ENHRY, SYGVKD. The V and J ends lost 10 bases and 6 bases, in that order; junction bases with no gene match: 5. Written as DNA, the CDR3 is TGTGCCACGGGGACAGGGGAGGCCGGGGAGCTGTTTTTT. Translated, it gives CATGTGEAGELFF.

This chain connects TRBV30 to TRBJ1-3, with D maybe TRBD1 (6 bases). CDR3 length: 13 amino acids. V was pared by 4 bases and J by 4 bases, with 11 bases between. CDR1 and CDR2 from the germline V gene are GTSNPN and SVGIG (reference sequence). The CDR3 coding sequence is TGTGCCTGGAAGGGGGTCGTAGGAAACACCATATATTTT. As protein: CAWKGVVGNTIYF. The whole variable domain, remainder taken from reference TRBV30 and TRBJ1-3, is SQTIHQWPATLVQPVGSPLSLECTVEGTSNPNLYWYRQAAGRGLQLLFYSVGIGQISSEVPQNLSASRPQDRQFILSSKKLLLSDSGFYLCAWKGVVGNTIYFGEGSWLTVV.

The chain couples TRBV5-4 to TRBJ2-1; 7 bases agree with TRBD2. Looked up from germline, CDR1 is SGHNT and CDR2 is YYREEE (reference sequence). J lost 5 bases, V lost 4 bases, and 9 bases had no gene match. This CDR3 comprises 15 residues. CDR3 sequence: CASSPEGTNDNEQFF. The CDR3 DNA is TGTGCCAGCAGCCCGGAGGGGACTAACGACAATGAGCAGTTCTTC.

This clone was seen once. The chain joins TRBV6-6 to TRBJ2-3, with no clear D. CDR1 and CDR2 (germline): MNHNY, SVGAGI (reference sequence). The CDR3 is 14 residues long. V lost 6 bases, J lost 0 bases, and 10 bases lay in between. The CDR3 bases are TGTGCCAGCAGCTTCCCCGGTAGCACAGATACGCAGTATTTT. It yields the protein CASSFPGSTDTQYF.

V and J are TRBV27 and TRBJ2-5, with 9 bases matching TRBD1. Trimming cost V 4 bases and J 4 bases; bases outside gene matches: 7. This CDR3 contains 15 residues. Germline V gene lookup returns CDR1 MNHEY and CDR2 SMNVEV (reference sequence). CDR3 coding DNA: TGTGCCAGCAGTTCACAGGGGGCAGGTGGAGAGACCCAGTACTTC. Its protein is CASSSQGAGGETQYF.

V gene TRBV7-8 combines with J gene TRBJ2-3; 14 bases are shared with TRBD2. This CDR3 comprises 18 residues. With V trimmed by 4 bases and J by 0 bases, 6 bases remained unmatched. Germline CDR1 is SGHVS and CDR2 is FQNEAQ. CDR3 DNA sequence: TGTGCCAGCAGCTGGGGACTAGCGGGGGACCTTAGCACAGATACGCAGTATTTT. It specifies CASSWGLAGDLSTDTQYF.

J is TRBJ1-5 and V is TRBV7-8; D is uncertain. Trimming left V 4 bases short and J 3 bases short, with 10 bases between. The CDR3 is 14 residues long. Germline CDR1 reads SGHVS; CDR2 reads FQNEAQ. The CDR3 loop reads CASSSDESNQPQHF. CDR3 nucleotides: TGTGCCAGCAGCTCGGACGAATCCAATCAGCCCCAGCATTTT.

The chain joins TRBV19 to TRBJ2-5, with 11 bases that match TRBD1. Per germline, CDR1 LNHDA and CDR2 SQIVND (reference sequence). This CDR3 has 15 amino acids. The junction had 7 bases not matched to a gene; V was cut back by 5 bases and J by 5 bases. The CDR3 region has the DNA TGTGCCAGTAGTGTAGGACAGGGGGCGAGGGAGACCCAGTACTTC. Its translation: CASSVGQGARETQYF.

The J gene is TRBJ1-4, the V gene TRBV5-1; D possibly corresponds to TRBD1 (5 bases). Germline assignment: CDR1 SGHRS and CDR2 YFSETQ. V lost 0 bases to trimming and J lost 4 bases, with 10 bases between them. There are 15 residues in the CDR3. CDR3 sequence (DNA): TGCGCCAGCAGCTTGGAGGGCCAGGGTAATGAAAAACTGTTTTTT. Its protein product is CASSLEGQGNEKLFF.

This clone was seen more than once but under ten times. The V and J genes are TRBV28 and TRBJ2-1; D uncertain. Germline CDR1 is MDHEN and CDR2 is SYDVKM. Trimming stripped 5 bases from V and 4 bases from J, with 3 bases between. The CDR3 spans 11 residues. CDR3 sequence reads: CASSVYNEQFF. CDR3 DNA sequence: TGTGCCAGCAGTGTTTACAATGAGCAGTTCTTC.

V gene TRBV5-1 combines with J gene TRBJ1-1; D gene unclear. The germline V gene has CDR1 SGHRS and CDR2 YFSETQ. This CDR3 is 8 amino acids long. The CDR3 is CRLTEAFF. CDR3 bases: TGCAGGTTGACTGAAGCTTTCTTT.

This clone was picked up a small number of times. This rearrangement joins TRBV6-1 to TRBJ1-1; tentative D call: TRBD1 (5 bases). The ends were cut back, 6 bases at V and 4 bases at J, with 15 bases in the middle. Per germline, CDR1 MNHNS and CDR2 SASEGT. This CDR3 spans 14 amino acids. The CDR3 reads CASSTTGGFTEAFF. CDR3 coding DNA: TGTGCCAGCAGCACTACGGGGGGATTCACTGAAGCTTTCTTT.

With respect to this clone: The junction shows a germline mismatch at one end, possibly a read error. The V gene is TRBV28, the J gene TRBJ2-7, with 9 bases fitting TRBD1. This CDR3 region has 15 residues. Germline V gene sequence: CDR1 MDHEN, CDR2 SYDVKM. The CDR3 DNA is TGTGCCAGCAGTTTGCGGGCTGGACAGGGGATTTCCACGGACTTC. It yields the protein CASSLRAGQGISTDF.

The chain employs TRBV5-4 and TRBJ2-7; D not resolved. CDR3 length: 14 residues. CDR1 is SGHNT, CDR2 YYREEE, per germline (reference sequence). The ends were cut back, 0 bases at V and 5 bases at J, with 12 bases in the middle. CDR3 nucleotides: TGTGCCAGCAGCTTGGAAGGTTTTAAAGACGAGCAGTACTTC. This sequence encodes CASSLEGFKDEQYF.

DNA of the CDR3: TGTGCCTGGGCCAGACTAGGCTATGGCTACACCTTC. This encodes CAWARLGYGYTF. The J gene is TRBJ1-2, the V gene TRBV30; D not resolved. Trimming removed 5 bases from V and 4 bases from J, with 11 bases in between. The CDR3 is 12 residues long. The germline V gene has CDR1 GTSNPN and CDR2 SVGIG (reference sequence).

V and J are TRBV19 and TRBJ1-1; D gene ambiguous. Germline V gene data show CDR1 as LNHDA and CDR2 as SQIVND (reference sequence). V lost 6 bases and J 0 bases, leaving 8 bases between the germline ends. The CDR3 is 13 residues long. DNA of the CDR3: TGTGCCAGTAGCTCAACGGTGAACACTGAAGCTTTCTTT. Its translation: CASSSTVNTEAFF.

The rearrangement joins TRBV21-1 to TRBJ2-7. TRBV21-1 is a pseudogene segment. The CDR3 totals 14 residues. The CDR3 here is CASSKRDIAYEQYF. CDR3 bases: TGTGCCAGCAGCAAGCGGGACATAGCCTACGAGCAGTACTTC.

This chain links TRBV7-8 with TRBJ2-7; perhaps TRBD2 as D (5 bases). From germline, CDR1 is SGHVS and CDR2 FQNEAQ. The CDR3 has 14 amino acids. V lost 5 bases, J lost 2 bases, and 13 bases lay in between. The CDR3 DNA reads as TGTGCCAGCAGCCCGTCGGCGGGTCCCTACGAGCAGTACTTC. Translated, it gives CASSPSAGPYEQYF.

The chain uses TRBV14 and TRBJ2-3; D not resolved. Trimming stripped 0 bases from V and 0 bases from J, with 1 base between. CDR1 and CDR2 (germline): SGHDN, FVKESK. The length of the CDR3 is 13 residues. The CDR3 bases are TGTGCCAGCAGCCAAGAGAGCACAGATACGCAGTATTTT. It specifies CASSQESTDTQYF.